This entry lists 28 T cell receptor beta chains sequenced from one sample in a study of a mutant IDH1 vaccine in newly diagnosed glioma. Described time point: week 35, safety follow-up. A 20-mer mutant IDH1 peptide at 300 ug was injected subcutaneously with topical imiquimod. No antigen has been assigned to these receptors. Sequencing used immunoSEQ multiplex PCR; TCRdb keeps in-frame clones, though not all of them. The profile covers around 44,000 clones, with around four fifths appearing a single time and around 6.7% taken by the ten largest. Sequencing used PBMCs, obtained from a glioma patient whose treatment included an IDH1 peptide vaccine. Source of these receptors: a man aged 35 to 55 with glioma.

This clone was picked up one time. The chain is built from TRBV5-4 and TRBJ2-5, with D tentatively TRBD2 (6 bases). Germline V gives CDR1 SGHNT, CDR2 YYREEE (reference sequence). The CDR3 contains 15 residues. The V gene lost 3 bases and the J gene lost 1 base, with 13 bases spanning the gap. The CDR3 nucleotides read TGTGCCAGCAGCTCGGGGGAAGCGGGCCAAGAGACCCAGTACTTC. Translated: CASSSGEAGQETQYF.

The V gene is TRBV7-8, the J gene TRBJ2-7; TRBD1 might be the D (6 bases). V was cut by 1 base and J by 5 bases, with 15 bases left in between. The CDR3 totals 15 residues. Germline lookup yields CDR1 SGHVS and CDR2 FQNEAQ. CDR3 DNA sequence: TGTGCCAGCAGCTTAGAATGGGGGCGCCTGGACGAGCAGTACTTC. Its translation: CASSLEWGRLDEQYF.

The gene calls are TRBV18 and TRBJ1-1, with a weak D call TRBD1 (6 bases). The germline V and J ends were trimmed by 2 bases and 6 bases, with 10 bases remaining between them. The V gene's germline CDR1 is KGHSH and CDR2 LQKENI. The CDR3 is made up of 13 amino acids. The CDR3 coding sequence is TGTGCCAGCTCACCAGAGTGGGGGCCTGAAGCTTTCTTT. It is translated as CASSPEWGPEAFF.

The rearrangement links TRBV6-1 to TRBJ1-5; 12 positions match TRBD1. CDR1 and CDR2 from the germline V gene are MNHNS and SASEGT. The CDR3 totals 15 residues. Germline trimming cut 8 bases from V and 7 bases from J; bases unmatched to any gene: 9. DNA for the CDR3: TGTGCCAGCTTCACAGGGACAGGGGGCTGGCAGCCCCAGCATTTT. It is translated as CASFTGTGGWQPQHF.

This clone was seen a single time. The CDR3 DNA reads TGCGCCAGCAGTACGACGTCGGCCTATAATTCACCCCTCCACTTT. Translated: CASSTTSAYNSPLHF. The chain has TRBV10-2 and TRBJ1-6; D unresolved. Germline CDR1 and CDR2: WSHSY and SAAADI. The CDR3 has 15 amino acids. V was clipped by 5 bases and J by 2 bases, with 10 bases between them.

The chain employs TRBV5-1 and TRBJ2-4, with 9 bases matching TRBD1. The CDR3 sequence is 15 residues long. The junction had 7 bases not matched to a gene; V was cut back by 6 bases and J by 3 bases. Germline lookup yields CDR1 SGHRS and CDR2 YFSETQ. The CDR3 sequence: CASMLTGGDKNIQYF. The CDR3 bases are TGCGCCAGCATGTTGACAGGGGGGGACAAAAACATTCAGTACTTC.

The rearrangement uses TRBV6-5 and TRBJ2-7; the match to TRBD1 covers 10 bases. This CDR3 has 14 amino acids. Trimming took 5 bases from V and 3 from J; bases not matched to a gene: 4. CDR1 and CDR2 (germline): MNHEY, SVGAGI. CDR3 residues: CASSPGQGLYEQYF. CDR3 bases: TGTGCCAGCAGTCCGGGACAGGGGCTCTACGAGCAGTACTTC.

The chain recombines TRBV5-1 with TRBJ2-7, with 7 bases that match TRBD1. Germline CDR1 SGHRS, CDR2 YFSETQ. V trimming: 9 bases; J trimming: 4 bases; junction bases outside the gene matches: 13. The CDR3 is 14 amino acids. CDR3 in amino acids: CATLTQGGGYEQYF. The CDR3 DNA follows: TGCGCCACCCTTACCCAAGGGGGCGGTTACGAGCAGTACTTC.

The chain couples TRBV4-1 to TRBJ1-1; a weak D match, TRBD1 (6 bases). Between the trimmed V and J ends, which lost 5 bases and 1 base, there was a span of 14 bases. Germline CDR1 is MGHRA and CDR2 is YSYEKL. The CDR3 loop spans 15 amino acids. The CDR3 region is CASSRIQGQNTEAFF. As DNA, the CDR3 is TGCGCCAGCAGCAGGATACAGGGACAGAACACTGAAGCTTTCTTT.

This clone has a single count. CDR3 region: CASSVVAGGRNIQYF. For the CDR3, the DNA is TGTGCCAGCAGCGTAGTGGCGGGGGGGCGTAACATTCAGTACTTC. The rearrangement uses TRBV9 and TRBJ2-4; 9 bases line up with TRBD2. The CDR3 runs 15 residues. Per the germline V gene, CDR1 is SGDLS and CDR2 is YYNGEE. J was trimmed by 7 bases and V by 0 bases; bases with no gene match: 5.

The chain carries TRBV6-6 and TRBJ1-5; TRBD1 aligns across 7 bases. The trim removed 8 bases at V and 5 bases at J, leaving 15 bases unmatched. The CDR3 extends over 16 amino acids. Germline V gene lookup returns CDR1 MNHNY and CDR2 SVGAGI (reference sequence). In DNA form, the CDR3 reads TGTGCCAGCGGACCCAGACAGGGTAGGGTCGATCAGCCCCAGCATTTT. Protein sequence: CASGPRQGRVDQPQHF.

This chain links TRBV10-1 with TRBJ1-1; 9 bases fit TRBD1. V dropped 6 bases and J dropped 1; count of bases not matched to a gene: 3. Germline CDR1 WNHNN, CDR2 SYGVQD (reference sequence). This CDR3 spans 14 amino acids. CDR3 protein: CASRKGQGNTEAFF. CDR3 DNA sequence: TGCGCCAGCAGGAAGGGACAGGGGAACACTGAAGCTTTCTTT.

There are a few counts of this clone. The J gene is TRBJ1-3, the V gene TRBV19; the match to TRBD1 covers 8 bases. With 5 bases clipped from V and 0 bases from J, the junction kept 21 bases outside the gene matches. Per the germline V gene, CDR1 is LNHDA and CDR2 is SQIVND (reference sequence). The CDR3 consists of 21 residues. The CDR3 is CASSSPWARGPSFRSGNTIYF. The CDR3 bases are TGTGCCAGTAGTTCCCCATGGGCCAGGGGGCCGTCGTTCCGCTCTGGAAACACCATATATTTT.

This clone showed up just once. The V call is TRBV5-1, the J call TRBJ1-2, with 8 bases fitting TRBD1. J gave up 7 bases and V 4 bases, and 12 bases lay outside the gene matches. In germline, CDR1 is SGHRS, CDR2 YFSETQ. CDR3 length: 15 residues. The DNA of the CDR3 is TGCGCCAGCAGCCTGGACAGGGTCGCCAGGGGTGGCTACACCTTC. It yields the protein CASSLDRVARGGYTF.

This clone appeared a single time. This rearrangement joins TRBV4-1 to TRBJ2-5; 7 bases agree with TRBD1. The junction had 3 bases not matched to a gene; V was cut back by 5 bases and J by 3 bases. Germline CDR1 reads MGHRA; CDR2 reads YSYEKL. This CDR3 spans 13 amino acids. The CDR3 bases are TGCGCCAGCAGCTGGGACAGAGAAGAGACCCAGTACTTC. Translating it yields CASSWDREETQYF.

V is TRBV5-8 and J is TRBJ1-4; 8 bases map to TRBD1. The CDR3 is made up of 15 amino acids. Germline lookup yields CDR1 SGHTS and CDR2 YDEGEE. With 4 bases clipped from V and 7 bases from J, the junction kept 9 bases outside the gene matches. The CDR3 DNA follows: TGTGCCAGCAGCGGAGGACAGGGAATTGCTGAAAAACTGTTTTTT. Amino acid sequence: CASSGGQGIAEKLFF.

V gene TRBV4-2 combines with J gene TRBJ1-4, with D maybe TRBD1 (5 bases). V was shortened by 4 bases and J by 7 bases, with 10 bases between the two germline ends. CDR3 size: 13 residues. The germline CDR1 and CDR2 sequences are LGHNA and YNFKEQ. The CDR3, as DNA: TGTGCCAGCAGCCGAGACGGGGGTGAAAAACTGTTTTTT. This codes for CASSRDGGEKLFF.

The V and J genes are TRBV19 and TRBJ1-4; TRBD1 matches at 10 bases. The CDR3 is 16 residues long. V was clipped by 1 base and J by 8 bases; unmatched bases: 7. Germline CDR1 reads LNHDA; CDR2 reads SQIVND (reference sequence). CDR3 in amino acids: CASSIAPGTGEEKLFF. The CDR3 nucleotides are TGTGCCAGTAGTATAGCCCCCGGGACAGGGGAAGAAAAACTGTTTTTT. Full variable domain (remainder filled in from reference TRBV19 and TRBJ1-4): DGGITQSPKYLFRKEGQNVTLSCEQNLNHDAMYWYRQDPGQGLRLIYYSQIVNDFQKGDIAEGYSVSREKKESFPLTVTSAQKNPTAFYLCASSIAPGTGEEKLFFGSGTQLSVL.

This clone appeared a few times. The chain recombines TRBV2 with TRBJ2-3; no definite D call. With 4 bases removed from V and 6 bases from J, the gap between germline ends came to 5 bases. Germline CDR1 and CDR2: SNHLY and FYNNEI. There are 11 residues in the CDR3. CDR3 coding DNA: TGTGCCAGCAGTGGAAGGGATACGCAGTATTTT. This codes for CASSGRDTQYF.

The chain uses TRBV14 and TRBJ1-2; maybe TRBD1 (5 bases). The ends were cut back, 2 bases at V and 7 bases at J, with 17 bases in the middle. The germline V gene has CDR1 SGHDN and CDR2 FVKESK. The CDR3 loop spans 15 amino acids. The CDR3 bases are TGTGCCAGCAGCCAACAGGGCTATCAACGGGGTGGCTACACCTTC. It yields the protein CASSQQGYQRGGYTF.

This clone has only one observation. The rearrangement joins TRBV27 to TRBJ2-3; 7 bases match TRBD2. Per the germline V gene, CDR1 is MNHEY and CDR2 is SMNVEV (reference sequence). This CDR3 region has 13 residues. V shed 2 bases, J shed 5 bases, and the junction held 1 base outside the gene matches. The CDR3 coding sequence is TGTGCCAGCAGTTTAAGGGAGGGAGATACGCAGTATTTT. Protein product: CASSLREGDTQYF.

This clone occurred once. DNA for the CDR3: TGTGCCAGTAGTATTGGAGAGTCCTATGGCTACACCTTC. Its translation is CASSIGESYGYTF. This rearrangement joins TRBV19 to TRBJ1-2; no firm D call. V was shortened by 3 bases and J by 4 bases, with 9 bases between the two germline ends. The CDR3 totals 13 residues. CDR1 LNHDA and CDR2 SQIVND come from the germline V gene (reference sequence).

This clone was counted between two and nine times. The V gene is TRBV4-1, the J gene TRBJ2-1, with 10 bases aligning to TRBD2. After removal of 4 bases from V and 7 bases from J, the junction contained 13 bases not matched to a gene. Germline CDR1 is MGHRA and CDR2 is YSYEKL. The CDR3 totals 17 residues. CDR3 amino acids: CASSPYYTSGNSNEQFF. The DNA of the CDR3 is TGCGCCAGCAGCCCCTATTACACTAGCGGGAATTCTAATGAGCAGTTCTTC.

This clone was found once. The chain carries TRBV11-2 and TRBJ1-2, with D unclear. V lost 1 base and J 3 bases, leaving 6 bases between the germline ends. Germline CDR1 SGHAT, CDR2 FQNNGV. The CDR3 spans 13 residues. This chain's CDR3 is CASSLVWDYGYTF. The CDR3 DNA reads TGTGCCAGCAGCTTAGTATGGGACTATGGCTACACCTTC. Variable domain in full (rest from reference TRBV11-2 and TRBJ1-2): EAGVAQSPRYKIIEKRQSVAFWCNPISGHATLYWYQQILGQGPKLLIQFQNNGVVDDSQLPKDRFSAERLKGVDSTLKIQPAKLEDSAVYLCASSLVWDYGYTFGSGTRLTVV.

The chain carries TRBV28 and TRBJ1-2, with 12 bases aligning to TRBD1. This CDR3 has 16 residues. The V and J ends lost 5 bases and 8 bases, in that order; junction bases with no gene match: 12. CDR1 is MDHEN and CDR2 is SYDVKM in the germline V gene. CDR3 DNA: TGTGCCAGCAGTCTAATAACGGGACAGGGGGCGGGGGGCTACACCTTC. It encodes CASSLITGQGAGGYTF.

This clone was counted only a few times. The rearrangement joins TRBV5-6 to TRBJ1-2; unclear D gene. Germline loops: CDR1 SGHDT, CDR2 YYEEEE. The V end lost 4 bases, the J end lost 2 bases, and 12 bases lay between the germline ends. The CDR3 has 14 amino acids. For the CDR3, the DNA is TGTGCCAGCAGCCAGGAGGCATCCAACTATGGCTACACCTTC. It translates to CASSQEASNYGYTF.

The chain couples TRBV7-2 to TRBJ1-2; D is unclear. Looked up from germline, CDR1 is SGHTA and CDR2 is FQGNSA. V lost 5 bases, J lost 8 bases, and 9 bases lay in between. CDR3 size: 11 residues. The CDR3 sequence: CASSPYRGYTF. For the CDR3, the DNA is TGTGCCAGCAGCCCATACCGGGGCTACACCTTC.

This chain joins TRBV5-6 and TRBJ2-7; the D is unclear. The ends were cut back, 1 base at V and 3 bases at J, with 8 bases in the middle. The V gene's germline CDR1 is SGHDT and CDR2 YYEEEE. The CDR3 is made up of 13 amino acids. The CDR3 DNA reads TGTGCCAGCAGCTTGAGGCGGAGCTACGAGCAGTACTTC. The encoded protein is CASSLRRSYEQYF. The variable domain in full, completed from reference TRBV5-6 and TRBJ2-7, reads DAGVTQSPTHLIKTRGQQVTLRCSPKSGHDTVSWYQQALGQGPQFIFQYYEEEERQRGNFPDRFSGHQFPNYSSELNVNALLLGDSALYLCASSLRRSYEQYFGPGTRLTVT.